This TCR beta chain was identified during a study of Ad26.COV2.S vaccination and SARS-CoV-2 variants (dated by TCRdb to the early 2020s). General notes on the study: Donors in the vaccine arm were drawn from COV1001, a multicentre, randomized, double-blind, placebo-controlled phase I-IIa trial testing Ad26.COV2.S in healthy adults. The specificity and breadth of SARS-CoV-2-reactive T cell receptors after Ad26.COV2.S vaccination were assessed by TCRbeta repertoire sequencing. A total of some 30 samples were included in the TCR-sequenced set, comprising roughly 20 Ad26.COV2.S vaccine recipients, 5 placebo recipients and 8 SARS-CoV-2 convalescent individuals. Ad26.COV2.S was administered intramuscularly at a dose of 5x10^10 or 1x10^11 viral particles, either as one shot or as two shots given 56 days apart. Trial participants were randomized into five groups of five, in which low-dose or high-dose Ad26.COV2.S was given once or twice, or placebo was given on both occasions. Throughout the experiments and outcome assessment, investigators stayed blinded to trial group allocation.

The sample's treatment or condition label is to be understood as: roughly 19 received Ad26.COV2.S at low or high dose, single or two shots; 5 received placebo; per-sample allocation not given. For vaccine and placebo recipients, the sequenced repertoires came from samples collected on day 63 after the first injection. Cohort 1b enrolled 20 to 30 adults aged 18-55 years at a single site in Boston, USA, between 29 July and 7 August 2020. As a vaccine, Ad26.COV2.S was a replication-incompetent adenovirus type 26 vector that expressed a prefusion-stabilized SARS-CoV-2 spike protein derived from the original Wuhan strain. Turning to this clone: Its antigen is currently not known. No much larger clone exists at a distance of one base, and base qualities are not known. Distinct nucleotide sequences in the sample also encode this CDR3.

TCRbeta CDR3 regions were sequenced with the immunoSEQ Assay. After extraction, genomic DNA underwent amplification by bias-controlled multiplex PCR, followed by high-throughput sequencing. The study's processing was this. Collapsing and filtering of sequences were performed to quantify the absolute abundance of each unique TCRbeta CDR3 region. Usable DNA was measured by amplifying reference genes present in all nucleated cells, and TCRbeta template counts were normalized to that usable DNA to estimate T cell fraction. Repertoire TCRs were annotated as SARS-CoV-2-specific by exact matching of V gene, CDR3 amino acid sequence and J gene to a known reactive TCR set. The reference SARS-CoV-2 TCR set came from MIRA and was filtered for enrichment in COVID-19-positive ImmuneCODE repertoires, removing public or cross-reactive TCRs. Based on the MIRA antigens, annotated TCRs were further analysed at the level of specific ORF or position within ORF. Breadth was defined as annotated unique rearrangements over total unique productive rearrangements; depth was the summed frequency of those rearrangements. Two-sided Wilcoxon rank-sum tests were used to compare TCR breadth between groups. In TCRdb, the immuneACCESS table is reduced to in-frame sequences with V and J assigned. These tables do not hold every clone; where another copy was compared, an unresolved V gene accounts for under half, and the others remain unexplained. That table furnishes V, J and clone size, whereas the DNA furnished D and trimming. In all, the sample holds fewer than 500,000 clones, and 75% to 90% of those were seen once. The biggest ten clones account for about 2.4% of the sample.

The germline V gene supplies CDR1 SGHTA and CDR2 FQGNSA. V and J are trimmed by 4 bases and 5 bases, and the gene matches miss 2 bases of the junction. The CDR3 measures 13 amino acids from cysteine to phenylalanine. Kept here is only the CDR3 DNA, which spans 39 bases and is read in frame from base 1. What the research found in general, with its limitations: The authors noted that the TCR breadth and depth analyses may have underestimated total T cell responses. Vaccine and placebo recipients had similar non-spike TCR breadth, a finding consistent with the vaccine containing only spike. Substantial breadth of spike-specific CD8+ and CD4+ T cell responses was reported after vaccination. Comparing responses between vaccine doses or regimens was not something the study was powered to do. Higher spike-specific TCR breadth was observed in Ad26.COV2.S recipients than in placebo recipients (P = 0.0014).

This sample comprised peripheral blood, obtained in a trial of Ad26.COV2.S vaccine versus placebo. This chain is built from TRBV7-2 and TRBJ1-2; 9 central bases correspond to TRBD1. This receptor was taken from a person between 18 and 59 years old who received the Ad26.COV2.S COVID-19 vaccine or a placebo. This receptor has the CDR3 CASSSGQGYGYTF. In nucleotide form, the sequence is TGTGCCAGCAGCTCCGGACAGGGGTATGGCTACACCTTC.